A selection of T cell receptor beta chains follows, all from one sample in a study of blood T cell repertoires in COVID-19. TCRdb's table, derived via immunoSEQ multiplex PCR, lists solely in-frame clones and lacks some. The top ten clones hold roughly 19% of a sample with about 170,000 clones, 70% to 85% of them seen once. The source material was PBMCs or T cells enriched from blood (not recorded which). These receptors all come from a woman aged 65 to 85 in a cohort exposed to, infected with or recovered from COVID-19 (not recorded which). CDR3s include the opening cysteine and the closing phenylalanine or tryptophan. Fields, in order: V gene, CDR3 protein.

TRBV19	CATRQAGETQYF
TRBV29-1	CSVQRGFGLNTEAFF
TRBV5-1	CASSEQVSANEQFF
TRBV19	CASSSRQGVSNQPQHF
TRBV18	CASSPPGTASEQYF
TRBV6-6	CASSYPQGQGEKLFF
TRBV5-1	CASSRDIDYEQYF
TRBV28	CASFQRESGELFF
TRBV18	CASTYDREATDTQYF
TRBV15	CATSSGPYNEQFF
TRBV7-9	CASSFSGTSGEQYF
TRBV28	CASSLGQYTEAFF
TRBV2	CASSGGNREETQYF
TRBV28	CASSLWTGWDSPLHF
TRBV19	CASSTDSLNQPQHF
TRBV12-3/TRBV12-4	CASSPPFPAEQFF
TRBV28	CASSFGDRNEKLFF
TRBV3-1/TRBV3-2	CASSQDQGYEQYF
TRBV27	CASSLRTQGTQYF
TRBV2	CASSEGEYQETQYF
TRBV5-1	CASSLAPSETYEQYF
TRBV28	CASSYQTVVFAQYF
TRBV28	CASSSLGIGTGELFF
TRBV18	CASSPQQGSDTEAFF
TRBV7-3	CASSPRLAGEQETQYF
TRBV6-5	CASDYSSDRWYDEQYF
TRBV2	CASRAGMTTYEQYF
TRBV15	CATSRGTAPNTEAFF
TRBV6-1	CASREDGDYGYTF